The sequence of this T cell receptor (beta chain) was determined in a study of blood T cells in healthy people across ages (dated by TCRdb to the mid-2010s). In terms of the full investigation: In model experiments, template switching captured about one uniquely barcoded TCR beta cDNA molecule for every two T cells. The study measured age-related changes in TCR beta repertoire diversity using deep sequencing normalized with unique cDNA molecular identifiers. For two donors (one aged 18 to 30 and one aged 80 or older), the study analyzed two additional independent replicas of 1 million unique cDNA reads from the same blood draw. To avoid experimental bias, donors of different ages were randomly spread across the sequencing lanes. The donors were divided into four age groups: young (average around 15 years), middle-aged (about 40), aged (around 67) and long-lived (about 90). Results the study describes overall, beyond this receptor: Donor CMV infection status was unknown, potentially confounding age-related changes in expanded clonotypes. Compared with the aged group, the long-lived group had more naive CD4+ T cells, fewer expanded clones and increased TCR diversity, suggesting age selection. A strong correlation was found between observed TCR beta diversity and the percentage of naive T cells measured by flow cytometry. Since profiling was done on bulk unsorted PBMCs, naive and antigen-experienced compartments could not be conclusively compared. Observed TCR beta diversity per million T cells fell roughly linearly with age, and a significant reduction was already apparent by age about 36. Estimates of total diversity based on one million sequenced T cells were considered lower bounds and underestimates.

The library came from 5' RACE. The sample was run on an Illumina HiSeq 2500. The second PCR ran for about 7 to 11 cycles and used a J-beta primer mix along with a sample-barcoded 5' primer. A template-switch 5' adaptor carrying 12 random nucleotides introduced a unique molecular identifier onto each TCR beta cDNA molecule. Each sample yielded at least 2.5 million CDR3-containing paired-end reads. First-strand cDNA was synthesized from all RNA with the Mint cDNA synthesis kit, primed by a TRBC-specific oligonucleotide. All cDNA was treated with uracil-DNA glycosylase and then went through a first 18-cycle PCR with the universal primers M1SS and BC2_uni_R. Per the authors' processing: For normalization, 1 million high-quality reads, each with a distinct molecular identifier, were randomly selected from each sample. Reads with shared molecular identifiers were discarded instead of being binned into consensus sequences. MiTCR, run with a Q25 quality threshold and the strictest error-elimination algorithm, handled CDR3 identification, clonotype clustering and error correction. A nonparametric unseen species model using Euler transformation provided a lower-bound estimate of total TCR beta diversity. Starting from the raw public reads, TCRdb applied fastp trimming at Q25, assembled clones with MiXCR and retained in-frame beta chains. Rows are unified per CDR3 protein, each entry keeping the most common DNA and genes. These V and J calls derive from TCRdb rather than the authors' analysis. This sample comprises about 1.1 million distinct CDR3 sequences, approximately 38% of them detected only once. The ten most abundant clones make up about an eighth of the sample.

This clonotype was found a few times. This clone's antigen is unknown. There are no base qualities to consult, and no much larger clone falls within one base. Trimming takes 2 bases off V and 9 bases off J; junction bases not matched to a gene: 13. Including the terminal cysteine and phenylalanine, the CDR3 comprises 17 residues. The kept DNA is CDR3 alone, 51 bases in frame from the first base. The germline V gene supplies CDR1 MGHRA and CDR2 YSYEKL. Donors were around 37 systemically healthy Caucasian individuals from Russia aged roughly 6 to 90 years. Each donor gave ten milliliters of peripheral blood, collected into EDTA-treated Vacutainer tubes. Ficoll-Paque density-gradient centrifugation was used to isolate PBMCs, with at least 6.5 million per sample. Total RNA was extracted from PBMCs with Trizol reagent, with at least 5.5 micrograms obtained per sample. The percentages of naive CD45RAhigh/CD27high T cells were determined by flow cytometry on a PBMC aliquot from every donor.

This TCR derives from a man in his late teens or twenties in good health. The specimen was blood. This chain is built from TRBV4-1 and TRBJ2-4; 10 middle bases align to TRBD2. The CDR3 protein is CASSQPPTGTSDGIQYF. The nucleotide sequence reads TGCGCCAGCAGCCAACCTCCCACCGGGACTAGCGACGGCATTCAGTACTTC.